These T cell receptor beta chains were read from a single sample in a study of blood T cell repertoires in COVID-19. This table comes from immunoSEQ multiplex PCR, and its TCRdb copy is limited to in-frame clones, with some not included. There are 300,000 or so clones in the sample; nearly 90% occur only once, and 2.5% to 3.5% lies in the top ten. Material: PBMCs or T cells enriched from blood (not recorded which). The receptors originated from a woman between 50 and 59 years old who had been exposed to COVID-19. Each CDR3 is given with its conserved first and last residue. Fields, in order: V gene, clone size, D gene, J gene, CDR3 protein, CDR3 DNA. A D gene is named only where the DNA matches it firmly. Not all rows give a size; the values are once, few, many and, for expanded clones, a class.

v_gene: TRBV28
abundance: NA
d_gene: TRBD1
j_gene: TRBJ2-7
CDR3aa: CASSLLGQGGYEQYF
CDR3nt: TGTGCCAGCAGCCTACTGGGACAGGGGGGCTACGAGCAGTACTTC

v_gene: TRBV28
abundance: NA
d_gene: TRBD1
j_gene: TRBJ1-4
CDR3aa: CASRAGTGNEKLFF
CDR3nt: TGTGCCAGCAGAGCCGGGACAGGGAATGAAAAACTGTTTTTT

v_gene: TRBV2
abundance: NA
d_gene: NA
j_gene: TRBJ2-7
CDR3aa: CASRENSYEQYF
CDR3nt: TGTGCCAGCAGAGAGAACTCCTACGAGCAGTACTTC

v_gene: TRBV7-2
abundance: NA
d_gene: NA
j_gene: TRBJ2-5
CDR3aa: CASSLMQFQETQYF
CDR3nt: TGTGCCAGCAGCTTAATGCAGTTTCAAGAGACCCAGTACTTC

v_gene: TRBV5-4
abundance: NA
d_gene: TRBD1
j_gene: TRBJ1-1
CDR3aa: CASSRQGGTEAFF
CDR3nt: TGTGCCAGCAGCAGACAGGGGGGCACTGAAGCTTTCTTT

v_gene: TRBV7-9
abundance: few
d_gene: TRBD1
j_gene: TRBJ2-5
CDR3aa: CASSSGQQETQYF
CDR3nt: TGTGCCAGCAGCTCGGGACAGCAAGAGACCCAGTACTTC

v_gene: TRBV7-9
abundance: NA
d_gene: NA
j_gene: TRBJ2-7
CDR3aa: CASSDRDWSYEQYF
CDR3nt: TGTGCCAGCAGCGACCGGGACTGGTCCTACGAGCAGTACTTC

v_gene: TRBV9
abundance: NA
d_gene: NA
j_gene: TRBJ1-1
CDR3aa: CASSVAQESTEAFF
CDR3nt: TGTGCCAGCAGCGTAGCTCAGGAATCCACTGAAGCTTTCTTT

v_gene: TRBV5-1
abundance: NA
d_gene: TRBD2
j_gene: TRBJ2-1
CDR3aa: CASSYTGGEAYNEQFF
CDR3nt: TGCGCCAGCAGCTACACCGGGGGGGAAGCCTACAATGAGCAGTTCTTC

v_gene: TRBV28
abundance: few
d_gene: TRBD2
j_gene: TRBJ2-1
CDR3aa: CASKNAASGYNEQFF
CDR3nt: TGTGCCAGCAAGAATGCTGCTAGCGGGTACAATGAGCAGTTCTTC

v_gene: TRBV5-4
abundance: NA
d_gene: NA
j_gene: TRBJ2-2
CDR3aa: CASSLRPGERGHGELFF
CDR3nt: TGTGCCAGCAGCTTGCGTCCGGGGGAGCGTGGTCACGGGGAGCTGTTTTTT

v_gene: TRBV2
abundance: NA
d_gene: TRBD2
j_gene: TRBJ2-1
CDR3aa: CASSDKAGGYNEQFF
CDR3nt: TGTGCCAGCAGTGATAAAGCGGGGGGGTACAATGAGCAGTTCTTC

v_gene: TRBV20-1
abundance: NA
d_gene: NA
j_gene: TRBJ1-6
CDR3aa: CSASPTSGRSPLHF
CDR3nt: TGCAGTGCTAGTCCTACCTCAGGGCGGTCACCCCTCCACTTT

v_gene: TRBV3-1/TRBV3-2
abundance: NA
d_gene: NA
j_gene: TRBJ1-2
CDR3aa: CASSPGPGNYGYTF
CDR3nt: TGTGCCAGCAGTCCGGGCCCGGGGAACTATGGCTACACCTTC

v_gene: TRBV30
abundance: NA
d_gene: NA
j_gene: TRBJ1-6
CDR3aa: CAWSGQPWGYNSPLHF
CDR3nt: TGTGCCTGGTCCGGACAGCCCTGGGGGTATAATTCACCCCTCCACTTT

v_gene: TRBV2
abundance: NA
d_gene: TRBD1
j_gene: TRBJ2-7
CDR3aa: CASRGQGGYEQYF
CDR3nt: TGTGCCAGCAGAGGACAGGGTGGCTACGAGCAGTACTTC

v_gene: TRBV6-5
abundance: NA
d_gene: NA
j_gene: TRBJ2-5
CDR3aa: CASSRSVQETQYF
CDR3nt: TGTGCCAGCAGTAGATCGGTCCAAGAGACCCAGTACTTC

v_gene: TRBV7-8
abundance: NA
d_gene: NA
j_gene: TRBJ1-2
CDR3aa: CASSSPLGWGVEGYTF
CDR3nt: TGTGCCAGCAGCTCCCCCCTGGGTTGGGGCGTTGAAGGCTACACCTTC

v_gene: TRBV3-1/TRBV3-2
abundance: NA
d_gene: TRBD2
j_gene: TRBJ2-7
CDR3aa: CASSQGTSGGYEQYF
CDR3nt: TGTGCCAGCAGCCAAGGGACTAGCGGGGGCTACGAGCAGTACTTC

v_gene: TRBV18
abundance: NA
d_gene: TRBD1
j_gene: TRBJ1-2
CDR3aa: CASSPAGGGYGYTF
CDR3nt: TGTGCCAGCTCACCAGCAGGGGGTGGCTATGGCTACACCTTC

v_gene: TRBV5-4
abundance: NA
d_gene: NA
j_gene: TRBJ2-3
CDR3aa: CASSSPGLGTDTQYF
CDR3nt: TGTGCCAGCAGCTCCCCGGGACTCGGCACAGATACGCAGTATTTT